This entry concerns a single T cell receptor beta chain. What it binds is not known. Germline CDR1 SEHNR, CDR2 FQNEAQ (reference sequence). This CDR3 is built from 15 residues. Unmatched junction bases numbered 9, after V lost 8 bases and J lost 5 bases. The data originate from a study of Tregs in tolerant kidney transplant recipients. The data were produced by immunoSEQ multiplex PCR, yet TCRdb's version contains in-frame clones alone and is incomplete. The sample includes some 80,000 clones, approximately 98% of them seen just once. Notes on the study in general: Antigen-driven expansion was suggested because donor-specific Tregs expanded more than all Tregs in tolerant patients.

The sequence was obtained from a human donor who received a combined kidney and bone marrow transplant. The source was CD4+ T cells from blood, collected before the transplant. The chain uses TRBV7-9 and TRBJ2-2; 9 bases map to TRBD1. The CDR3: CASVRTGVSTGELFF. DNA for the CDR3: TGTGCCAGCGTGAGGACAGGGGTTTCGACCGGGGAGCTGTTTTTT. The whole variable domain, filled in from reference TRBV7-9 and TRBJ2-2, reads DTGVSQNPRHKITKRGQNVTFRCDPISEHNRLYWYRQTLGQGPEFLTYFQNEAQLEKSRLLSDRFSAERPKGSFSTLEIQRTEQGDSAMYLCASVRTGVSTGELFFGEGSRLTVL.